This T cell receptor (beta chain) appears in the sequencing data of a study of T cell changes during pregnancy in multiple sclerosis (dated by TCRdb to between 2018 and 2021). Regarding the research as a whole: The study looked at changes in the T cell repertoire across pregnancy in women with multiple sclerosis.

Receptor libraries were prepared by the immunoSEQ multiplex PCR assay. TCRdb mirrors the immuneACCESS table, restricted to in-frame sequences. Some clones are absent from its copies; in checked studies, under half trace to an unresolved V gene, and the reason for the others is unknown. Here the sample has around 40,000 clones; 90% occur a single time. The ten top clones hold around 0.41% of the sample. As for this clone: Its antigen target is currently unknown. No much larger clone exists at a distance of one base, and base qualities are not known.

A distance of 16 bases separates the germline ends of V and J, which lose 10 bases and 3 bases respectively. Via the germline V gene, CDR1 is ENHRY and CDR2 SYGVKD. The CDR3, from cysteine to phenylalanine, totals 13 residues. Solely the CDR3 DNA is kept, with 39 bases framed from the first base. The sequencing here drew on CD4+ T cells from peripheral blood mononuclear cells, taken in the second trimester of pregnancy. This chain joins TRBV10-3 to TRBJ2-7; the D gene is unclear. This receptor was obtained from a female donor with multiple sclerosis, enrolled in a pregnancy study. The DNA sequence is as follows: TGTGCCACCGCCGTGAGATCCGACTACGAGCAGTACTTC. Its product reads: CATAVRSDYEQYF.